This record looks at one T cell receptor beta chain sequence and its context. A much larger clone lies one base from this, so it may be a read error. Germline DNA was extracted too, while blood RNA derived from unsorted whole blood. This record belongs to a study of tumor-infiltrating lymphocytes in primary liver carcinoma. Study as a whole: Spanning 30 to 69 years of age, the patients were men and women. Tumor lesions were T1-T3 N0M0 and spanned about 4.2 to 11 cm.

Production of TCR beta cDNA used around 500 ng total RNA together with a constant-region primer. Nested multiplex PCR, run for three rounds with slightly modified ARM-PCR, yielded TCR beta libraries. With TRBV1-TRBV30 forward primers and a C-beta reverse primer, the first two PCR rounds were run for around 10 cycles each. TCRdb itself ran the multiplex PCR reads through MiXCR, one entry per CDR3 protein. The data contain just over 300,000 distinct CDR3 sequences, around three fifths of them singletons. The CDR3 sequence is 19 residues long. Per the germline V gene, CDR1 is SGHAT and CDR2 is FQNNGV. This receptor was obtained from a woman in her twenties or thirties with primary liver carcinoma and hepatitis B virus infection. This chain joins TRBV11-2 and TRBJ2-3; D uncertain. Sequencing was performed on peripheral blood. The CDR3 spells CTSSSFEPLMDITTDTQYF. The CDR3 nucleotides are TGTACCAGCAGCTCGTTCGAGCCCCTGATGGATATAACCACAGATACGCAGTATTTT.